A selection of T cell receptor beta chains follows, all from one sample in a study of shared T cell receptors in the human thymus. Only in-frame clones appear in the TCRdb table, and some are missing; sequencing was by immunoSEQ multiplex PCR. Seen here are 630,000 or so clones, roughly 86% observed once, and the top ten hold about 0.0094%. These data were also filed under a second study, of human thymus T cells.

The sample taken for sequencing was thymocytes. Receptor source: a boy less than two years old with a congenital heart defect. CDR3s include the opening cysteine and the closing phenylalanine or tryptophan. The order of the fields is clone size, J gene, D gene, V gene, CDR3 protein, CDR3 DNA. D genes are given only for firm matches. Clone size is given for some rows only: seen once, a few or many times, or a class if the clone is expanded.

>once|TRBJ2-7|NA|TRBV5-4
CASKTSRSYEQYF
TGTGCCAGCAAAACCTCCAGGTCCTACGAGCAGTACTTC
>NA|TRBJ2-7|TRBD2|TRBV18
CASSPPRTSGIYEQYF
TGTGCCAGCTCACCACCAAGGACTAGCGGAATCTACGAGCAGTACTTC
>NA|TRBJ1-3|TRBD1|TRBV11-2
CASVTGTGNTIYF
TGTGCCAGCGTGACAGGGACTGGAAACACCATATATTTT
>NA|TRBJ2-7|NA|TRBV14
CASSQGKGSGPYEQYF
TGTGCCAGCAGCCAAGGGAAGGGTAGCGGCCCTTACGAGCAGTACTTC
>NA|TRBJ2-5|TRBD1|TRBV7-2
CASSLVGTGDTVKETQYF
TGTGCCAGCAGCTTAGTCGGGACAGGGGATACGGTAAAAGAGACCCAGTACTTC
>NA|TRBJ1-5|NA|TRBV14
CASSQDGVQPQHF
TGTGCCAGCAGCCAAGATGGAGTACAGCCCCAGCATTTT
>few|TRBJ1-6|NA|TRBV28
CASSMTGMSSPLHF
TGTGCCAGCAGTATGACAGGAATGTCTTCACCCCTCCACTTT
>NA|TRBJ2-2|TRBD2|TRBV27
CASSATTDNFGRTLGELFF
TGTGCCAGCAGTGCCACGACTGACAACTTCGGGAGGACGTTAGGGGAGCTGTTTTTT
>NA|TRBJ1-2|TRBD1|TRBV28
CASSSRIRQGAYGYTF
TGTGCCAGCAGCTCCCGAATCCGACAGGGCGCTTATGGCTACACCTTC
>NA|TRBJ2-5|TRBD2|TRBV28
CASTQTSGRTQETQYF
TGTGCCAGCACTCAGACTAGCGGGAGGACTCAAGAGACCCAGTACTTC
>NA|TRBJ2-7|TRBD2|TRBV12-5
CASGFPRTSGRLGYEQYF
TGTGCTAGTGGTTTCCCGAGGACTAGCGGGAGGCTTGGCTACGAGCAGTACTTC
>NA|TRBJ1-1|NA|TRBV4-1
CASSQESGGPTEAFF
TGCGCCAGCAGCCAAGAAAGCGGGGGGCCGACTGAAGCTTTCTTT
>NA|TRBJ2-1|TRBD2|TRBV5-1
CASSINPSGRTFGEQFF
TGCGCCAGCAGCATAAACCCTAGCGGGAGAACATTCGGTGAGCAGTTCTTC
>few|TRBJ2-6|TRBD2|TRBV9
CASSNPPPPGLADSSGANVLTF
TGTGCCAGCAGCAACCCCCCCCCGCCGGGACTAGCGGACTCCTCTGGGGCCAACGTCCTGACTTTC
>NA|TRBJ2-7|NA|TRBV15
CATGWERREQYF
TGTGCCACCGGGTGGGAGCGGCGGGAGCAGTACTTC
>NA|TRBJ1-5|TRBD1|TRBV23-1
CASSRRGLQPQHF
TGCGCCAGCAGTCGCAGGGGGCTTCAGCCCCAGCATTTT
>once|TRBJ2-6|NA|TRBV7-4
CASSGTTGRSGANVLTF
TGTGCCAGCAGCGGAACGACAGGCCGCTCTGGGGCCAACGTCCTGACTTTC
>NA|TRBJ1-5|NA|TRBV27
CASSLQGWPNQPQHF
TGTGCCAGCAGTTTACAGGGGTGGCCAAATCAGCCCCAGCATTTT
>NA|TRBJ2-1|TRBD2|TRBV5-6
CASSPLAGGTLEGDEQFF
TGTGCCAGCAGCCCCCTAGCGGGAGGGACTCTGGAAGGGGATGAGCAGTTCTTC
>NA|TRBJ1-2|TRBD1|TRBV7-6
CASSEIPLDRVVGYTF
TGTGCCAGCAGCGAGATCCCCCTGGACAGGGTTGTCGGCTACACCTTC
>NA|TRBJ2-5|NA|TRBV6-5
CASSRPGLETQYF
TGTGCCAGCAGTAGACCAGGGTTAGAGACCCAGTACTTC
>NA|TRBJ2-1|NA|TRBV27
CASSFVGLENYNEQFF
TGTGCCAGCAGTTTCGTAGGACTCGAAAACTACAATGAGCAGTTCTTC
>NA|TRBJ2-1|TRBD2|TRBV28
CASSFEGLAVSRRSYNEQFF
TGTGCCAGCAGTTTCGAAGGACTAGCGGTTTCTCGACGCTCCTACAATGAGCAGTTCTTC
>NA|TRBJ2-1|TRBD1|TRBV28
CASSLAQTGDNEQFF
TGTGCCAGCAGCTTAGCCCAAACAGGGGACAATGAGCAGTTCTTC
>NA|TRBJ2-5|NA|TRBV9
CASSVAEGREETQYF
TGTGCCAGCAGCGTAGCCGAGGGAAGGGAAGAGACCCAGTACTTC
>NA|TRBJ2-7|NA|TRBV7-9
CASSRNRHPYEQYF
TGTGCCAGCAGCCGGAACAGGCACCCCTACGAGCAGTACTTC
>NA|TRBJ2-7|TRBD2|TRBV11-2
CASSSRLAWYEQYF
TGTGCCAGCAGCTCTAGACTAGCATGGTACGAGCAGTACTTC
>NA|TRBJ2-5|TRBD2|TRBV5-6
CASSLEGTSGGSEETQYF
TGTGCCAGCAGCTTGGAGGGGACTAGCGGGGGAAGTGAGGAGACCCAGTACTTC
>NA|TRBJ2-7|NA|TRBV2
CASRRGGYEQYF
TGTGCCAGCCGGCGAGGAGGCTACGAGCAGTACTTC
>NA|TRBJ1-3|TRBD1|TRBV19
CASSGDRGSGNTIYF
TGTGCCAGTAGTGGGGACAGGGGTTCTGGAAACACCATATATTTT
>NA|TRBJ2-7|NA|TRBV11-2
CASSLEGAFYEQYF
TGTGCCAGCAGCTTAGAAGGAGCTTTCTACGAGCAGTACTTC
>once|TRBJ1-1|NA|TRBV19
CASSIVRAVNTEAFF
TGTGCCAGTAGTATAGTCAGGGCCGTGAACACTGAAGCTTTCTTT
>NA|TRBJ2-1|TRBD1|TRBV5-6
CASSPGTGRPLAYNEQFF
TGTGCCAGCAGCCCCGGGACAGGGAGGCCCTTGGCCTACAATGAGCAGTTCTTC
>NA|TRBJ1-1|TRBD1|TRBV15
CATSIGGTVMNTEAFF
TGTGCCACCAGCATTGGTGGGACAGTCATGAACACTGAAGCTTTCTTT
>NA|TRBJ1-1|TRBD1|TRBV28
CASSTPGQGPFPPRNGGDTEAFF
TGTGCCAGCAGTACCCCGGGACAGGGCCCGTTCCCACCCCGAAACGGGGGGGACACTGAAGCTTTCTTT
>NA|TRBJ2-7|TRBD1|TRBV28
CASSLGRDRGQYF
TGTGCCAGCAGTTTAGGCCGGGACAGGGGGCAGTACTTC
>NA|TRBJ1-1|NA|TRBV5-6
CASSLGGGELRTEAFF
TGTGCCAGCAGCTTGGGAGGCGGGGAGCTTAGGACTGAAGCTTTCTTT
>NA|TRBJ2-1|NA|TRBV6-4
CASSDGWGVQFF
TGTGCCAGCAGTGACGGGTGGGGGGTACAGTTCTTC
>NA|TRBJ2-2|NA|TRBV5-1
CASSLDTKRSTGELFF
TGCGCCAGCAGCTTGGACACTAAGCGTTCCACCGGGGAGCTGTTTTTT
>once|TRBJ2-3|TRBD1|TRBV30
CARTLQGSVGDTQYF
TGTGCCCGGACGCTACAGGGGTCGGTGGGAGATACGCAGTATTTT
>NA|TRBJ2-1|NA|TRBV27
CASSPRARSSYNEQFF
TGTGCCAGCAGTCCCCGAGCGAGGAGCTCCTACAATGAGCAGTTCTTC
>NA|TRBJ2-1|NA|TRBV19
CASSIYNEQFF
TGTGCCAGTAGCATCTACAATGAGCAGTTCTTC
>once|TRBJ2-7|NA|TRBV5-1
CASSLAGTPTGEQYF
TGCGCCAGCAGCTTGGCCGGTACCCCAACGGGAGAGCAGTACTTC
>NA|TRBJ2-1|NA|TRBV5-6
CASSFGLNNEQFF
TGTGCCAGCAGCTTCGGACTAAACAATGAGCAGTTCTTC
>NA|TRBJ2-2|TRBD2|TRBV5-4
CASSLGLAGYTGELFF
TGTGCCAGCAGCTTAGGACTAGCGGGGTACACCGGGGAGCTGTTTTTT
>NA|TRBJ1-1|NA|TRBV7-7
CASSPEGTEAFF
TGTGCCAGCAGCCCCGAGGGTACTGAAGCTTTCTTT
>few|TRBJ2-7|NA|TRBV28
CASSSPRRGPYEQYF
TGTGCCAGCAGTTCCCCCCGGAGGGGGCCCTACGAGCAGTACTTC
>NA|TRBJ1-5|NA|TRBV1
CTSSQGMRTGVCQPQHF
TGCACCAGCAGCCAAGGGATGAGGACAGGGGTGTGTCAGCCCCAGCATTTT
>few|TRBJ2-2|NA|TRBV6-5
CASRTENTGELFF
TGTGCCAGCAGGACAGAGAACACCGGGGAGCTGTTTTTT
>NA|TRBJ1-1|TRBD1|TRBV28
CASSCPGGEAGWDTEAFF
TGTGCCAGCAGTTGTCCAGGGGGCGAGGCTGGCTGGGACACTGAAGCTTTCTTT
>NA|TRBJ2-1|NA|TRBV7-2
CASSLVLDISYNEQFF
TGTGCCAGCAGCTTAGTCTTGGACATCTCCTACAATGAGCAGTTCTTC